These T cell receptor beta chains were read from a single sample in a study of T-cell memory formation after mild COVID-19. TCRdb re-derived calls from the 5' RACE reads in MiXCR, one entry per CDR3 protein. The sample contains 540,000 or so distinct CDR3 sequences, around 21% of which appear only once. Material: PBMCs or a T cell subset sorted from them (not recorded which). These receptors all come from an adult woman who had mild COVID-19 (a few samples of this study predate the infection). Cell type and time point are not known. Both conserved end residues are part of each CDR3. Each record gives: D gene, clone size, V gene, J gene, CDR3 DNA, CDR3 protein. D genes are given only for firm matches. Only some rows state a clone size, as once, few, many or a class for expanded clones.

D: .
size: .
V: TRBV7-3
J: TRBJ2-2
DNA: TGTGCCAGCAGCTTAACCCGGGCCGGGGAGCTGTTTTTT
CDR3: CASSLTRAGELFF

D: .
size: .
V: TRBV7-6
J: TRBJ2-1
DNA: TGTGCCAGCAGCTTAGGGAGTAGTTCGTTGTATGAGCAGTTCTTC
CDR3: CASSLGSSSLYEQFF

D: .
size: .
V: TRBV18
J: TRBJ1-2
DNA: TGTGCCAGCTCACCTGCTTCACGGCGACCCGTCGCTAACTATGGCTACACCTTC
CDR3: CASSPASRRPVANYGYTF

D: .
size: .
V: TRBV19
J: TRBJ1-5
DNA: TGTGCCACGCGGGACAATCATAGCAATCAGCCCCAGCATTTT
CDR3: CATRDNHSNQPQHF

D: .
size: few
V: TRBV5-1
J: TRBJ2-7
DNA: TGCGCCAGCAGCTTCGTGAGTGAGGGGGCCTACGAGCAGTACTTC
CDR3: CASSFVSEGAYEQYF

D: TRBD2
size: .
V: TRBV5-1
J: TRBJ2-5
DNA: TGCGCCAGCAGCTTGTCACCTAGCGGGGGGGCCTCAGAGACCCAGTACTTC
CDR3: CASSLSPSGGASETQYF

D: .
size: few
V: TRBV4-1
J: TRBJ2-7
DNA: TGCGCCAGCAGCCAGGTGTACGGCCGGGACTACGAGCAGTACTTC
CDR3: CASSQVYGRDYEQYF

D: TRBD2
size: few
V: TRBV20-1
J: TRBJ2-1
DNA: TGCAGTGCTAGAGTAAGCGGGAGGACGAATGAGCAGTTCTTC
CDR3: CSARVSGRTNEQFF

D: .
size: .
V: TRBV18
J: TRBJ1-2
DNA: TGTGCCAGCTCCCCGGGTACAGACCCTAACTATGGCTACACCTTC
CDR3: CASSPGTDPNYGYTF

D: .
size: .
V: TRBV2
J: TRBJ1-4
DNA: TGTGCCAGCAGTGGAGGGCCGAGGGAAAAACTGTTTTTT
CDR3: CASSGGPREKLFF

D: .
size: few
V: TRBV9
J: TRBJ1-1
DNA: TGTGCCAGCAGCCCCGACGGGGGCATTGGAGCTTTCTTT
CDR3: CASSPDGGIGAFF

D: TRBD1
size: few
V: TRBV29-1
J: TRBJ2-4
DNA: TGCAGCGTTGGGGGGGACAGGGGTCGGAACATTCAGTACTTC
CDR3: CSVGGDRGRNIQYF

D: TRBD1
size: .
V: TRBV3-1
J: TRBJ2-5
DNA: TGTGCCAGCAGCCAAGATGGGACAGGACGGGAGACCCAGTACTTC
CDR3: CASSQDGTGRETQYF

D: .
size: few
V: TRBV15
J: TRBJ1-1
DNA: TGTGCCACCGGGGGTAGGAACACTGAAGCTTTCTTT
CDR3: CATGGRNTEAFF

D: TRBD2
size: .
V: TRBV10-2
J: TRBJ2-3
DNA: TGCGCCAGCAGTGAGGGTAGCGGGGGGGCGACAGATACGCAGTATTTT
CDR3: CASSEGSGGATDTQYF

D: .
size: .
V: TRBV18
J: TRBJ1-1
DNA: TGTGCCAGCTCACTGGGGGCCAGGGCTGAAGCTTTCTTT
CDR3: CASSLGARAEAFF

D: TRBD2
size: many
V: TRBV18
J: TRBJ2-3
DNA: TGTGCCAGCTCACCCGCCGGAAGCGGGATAACGCAGTATTTT
CDR3: CASSPAGSGITQYF

D: .
size: .
V: TRBV12-3/TRBV12-4
J: TRBJ2-1
DNA: TGTGCCAGCAGTTTAGTCTATGAGCAGTTCTTC
CDR3: CASSLVYEQFF

D: TRBD1
size: few
V: TRBV24-1
J: TRBJ2-7
DNA: TGTGCCACCAGTGATCCCAGACAGGGAATCTACGAGCAGTACTTC
CDR3: CATSDPRQGIYEQYF

D: TRBD2
size: few
V: TRBV5-1
J: TRBJ2-7
DNA: TGCGCCAGCAGCTTGTTACCTAGCGGGGGAACCTCGACCGAGCAGTACTTC
CDR3: CASSLLPSGGTSTEQYF